These 23 T cell receptor beta chains originate from one sample sequenced in a study of prognosis after radiotherapy for stage I lung cancer. Amplification of TCR beta CDR3 from genomic DNA used two-round multiplex PCR. Every TRBV and TRBJ gene had its own specific primer in first-round PCR. TCRdb processed the multiplex PCR reads anew with MiXCR; each CDR3 protein has one entry. The table includes tens of thousands of distinct CDR3 sequences, roughly 40% detected once. Sequenced here: PBMCs, sampled before or after stereotactic body radiation therapy (not recorded which). The receptors originated from a donor older than 45 with non-small cell lung cancer.

This clonotype was seen many times. The chain uses TRBV18 and TRBJ2-1; no firm D call. Per germline, CDR1 KGHSH and CDR2 LQKENI. The CDR3 sequence is 13 residues long. The V end was cut by 3 bases, the J end by 12 bases, with 15 bases between. CDR3 loop: CASSPDPERRQFF. CDR3 sequence (DNA): TGTGCCAGCTCACCCGACCCCGAAAGGCGGCAGTTCTTC.

This clonotype was picked up many times. V gene TRBV2 combines with J gene TRBJ1-5, with no clear D. CDR1 and CDR2 from the germline V gene are SNHLY and FYNNEI. The CDR3 is 13 amino acids. Trimming removed 5 bases from V and 4 bases from J, with 9 bases in between. The CDR3 spells CASSYSLNQPQHF. The CDR3, as DNA: TGTGCCAGCAGTTATTCACTTAATCAGCCCCAGCATTTT.

This clonotype was detected ten times or more. J is TRBJ1-5 and V is TRBV6-5, with 7 bases lining up with TRBD1. J was trimmed by 4 bases and V by 2 bases; bases with no gene match: 8. The germline gives CDR1 MNHEY, CDR2 SVGAGI. This CDR3 is 16 amino acids long. CDR3 sequence (DNA): TGTGCCAGCAGTTACGGCCAACCAGGGGGTAATCAGCCCCAGCATTTT. Translated: CASSYGQPGGNQPQHF.

This clonotype was detected ten times or more. V is TRBV5-1 and J is TRBJ1-1, with TRBD1 as a possible D gene (6 bases). V lost 5 bases and J 3 bases, leaving 14 bases between the germline ends. Germline V gene data show CDR1 as SGHRS and CDR2 as YFSETQ. The CDR3 has 14 residues. This chain's CDR3 is CASRRGLADTEAFF. In nucleotides, the CDR3 is TGCGCCAGCAGACGGGGGCTGGCGGACACTGAAGCTTTCTTT.

This clonotype came up once. The CDR3 region is CAGDRGPTEAFF. For the CDR3, the DNA is TGTGCCGGAGACAGGGGGCCCACTGAAGCTTTCTTT. This sequence joins TRBV30 and TRBJ1-1, with 10 bases lining up with TRBD1. With V trimmed by 8 bases and J by 4 bases, 4 bases remained unmatched. CDR1 and CDR2 from the germline V gene are GTSNPN and SVGIG (reference sequence). CDR3 size: 12 residues.

This clonotype was counted at least ten times. The genes are TRBV12-3 or TRBV12-4 and TRBJ2-2, with 8 bases aligning to TRBD1. J gave up 2 bases and V 5 bases, and 16 bases lay outside the gene matches. The length of the CDR3 is 19 residues. The CDR3 is CASSPRRDRGGYNTGELFF. As DNA, the CDR3 is TGTGCCAGCAGTCCACGCCGTGACAGGGGCGGGTACAACACCGGGGAGCTGTTTTTT.

This clonotype was detected many times. The chain has TRBV28 and TRBJ2-7; maybe TRBD1 (6 bases). Germline CDR1 is MDHEN and CDR2 is SYDVKM. The CDR3 is 15 residues long. The V gene lost 3 bases and the J gene lost 1 base, with 13 bases spanning the gap. In DNA form, the CDR3 reads TGTGCCAGCAGTTTGGGCAGGGGAAGATCCTACGAGCAGTACTTC. Its translation is CASSLGRGRSYEQYF.

The rearrangement links TRBV28 to TRBJ1-4, with TRBD1 as a possible D gene (6 bases). V was clipped by 5 bases and J by 5 bases, with 15 bases between them. The CDR3 extends over 15 amino acids. Germline loops: CDR1 MDHEN, CDR2 SYDVKM. The CDR3 region is CASSRNRVLNEKLFF. CDR3 DNA sequence: TGTGCCAGCAGTCGAAACAGGGTACTAAATGAAAAACTGTTTTTT.

This clonotype was counted ten times or more. The chain employs TRBV5-1 and TRBJ2-5, with 9 bases lining up with TRBD1. Losses at the gene ends were 0 bases for V and 4 bases for J; bases not matched to a gene: 13. Germline V lookup: CDR1 SGHRS, CDR2 YFSETQ. The CDR3 totals 18 residues. In nucleotides, the CDR3 is TGCGCCAGCAGCTTGGGGGGACAGGGTTTTCCGGGAGGAGAGACCCAGTACTTC. It translates to CASSLGGQGFPGGETQYF.

V is TRBV27 and J is TRBJ2-3, with D maybe TRBD2 (5 bases). This CDR3 is 15 amino acids long. V lost 7 bases and J lost 4, with 18 bases in between. Germline CDR1 is MNHEY and CDR2 is SMNVEV (reference sequence). DNA for the CDR3: TGTGCCAGCATCCGTCGGGTGGCGGGTCCAGATACGCAGTATTTT. Its translation is CASIRRVAGPDTQYF.

The chain is built from TRBV30 and TRBJ1-5, with D possibly TRBD1 on 5 matching bases. CDR1 and CDR2 (germline): GTSNPN, SVGIG (reference sequence). CDR3 length: 13 residues. V lost 3 bases, J lost 16 bases, and 22 bases lay in between. The DNA of the CDR3 is TGTGCCTGGAGAGACCGGGACTCACAGCCCCCCCATTTT. It translates to CAWRDRDSQPPHF.

This clonotype has only one observation. Given a much more abundant clone one base away, this may be a read error. The chain combines TRBV18 with TRBJ2-3, with 8 bases that match TRBD2. This CDR3 has 13 amino acids. The V segment lost 3 bases and the J segment 8 bases; nucleotides outside the gene matches: 4. CDR1 is KGHSH and CDR2 is LQKENI in the germline V gene. The CDR3 DNA reads TGTGCCAGCTCACCGGTAGCGGGATGTACGCAGTATTTT. Translation: CASSPVAGCTQYF.

Many counts were recorded for this clonotype. The rearrangement links TRBV30 to TRBJ2-5; possible D gene TRBD2, 6 bases. This CDR3 has 13 amino acids. Trimming removed 4 bases at V and 4 bases at J, with 13 bases between. Per germline, CDR1 GTSNPN and CDR2 SVGIG (reference sequence). CDR3 sequence reads: CAWNPGLAETQYF. CDR3 DNA sequence: TGTGCCTGGAACCCGGGACTCGCAGAGACCCAGTACTTC.

In this sample, this clonotype turned up many times. The rearrangement uses TRBV6-1 and TRBJ1-1; 10 bases match TRBD1. V was clipped by 6 bases and J by 10 bases; unmatched bases: 5. CDR3 length: 12 residues. Germline-derived CDR1 and CDR2 are MNHNS and SASEGT. CDR3: CASRAGQGVAFF. The CDR3 DNA is TGTGCCAGCAGGGCAGGACAGGGGGTAGCTTTCTTT.

This chain links TRBV6-5 with TRBJ2-1; D unclear. Per the germline V gene, CDR1 is MNHEY and CDR2 is SVGAGI. Trimming stripped 2 bases from V and 5 bases from J, with 22 bases between. The CDR3 runs to 18 residues. In DNA form, the CDR3 reads TGTGCCAGCAGTTACCTCGCGGTCGGTTGGTCTCGAAACAATGAGCAGTTCTTC. It specifies CASSYLAVGWSRNNEQFF.

With respect to this clonotype: Just one base apart from a much larger clone, this may be a read error. This chain's CDR3 is CSVEVFSGPYNDQFF. CDR3 nucleotide sequence: TGCAGCGTTGAAGTATTTAGCGGGCCCTACAATGATCAGTTCTTC. V is TRBV29-1 and J is TRBJ2-1; 7 bases align to TRBD2. Germline V CDR1 and CDR2: SQVTM, ANQGSEA. The CDR3 has 15 residues.

This clonotype has just one count. This chain joins TRBV20-1 and TRBJ2-2, with TRBD1 matching 9 bases. The CDR3 has 14 amino acids. V shed 1 base and J 6 bases; nucleotides not matched to a gene: 3. Germline V CDR1 and CDR2: DFQATT, SNEGSKA (reference sequence). The CDR3 coding sequence is TGCAGTGCTAGAGGGGACAGGGTGGCCGGGGAGCTGTTTTTT. Amino acid sequence: CSARGDRVAGELFF.

The J gene is TRBJ1-2, the V gene TRBV6-1, with 9 bases that match TRBD1. Germline V gives CDR1 MNHNS, CDR2 SASEGT. V lost 4 bases, J lost 3 bases, and 3 bases stayed unmatched. CDR3 length: 14 amino acids. The CDR3 DNA sequence: TGTGCCAGCAGTGGGGGACAGGGCCACTATGGCTACACCTTC. It codes for CASSGGQGHYGYTF.

This clonotype was seen repeatedly, ten times or more. CDR3 nucleotide sequence: TGTGCCAGCAAAGAGACAGGGCGATCTTACGCTTTCTTT. It is translated as CASKETGRSYAFF. The J gene is TRBJ1-1, the V gene TRBV7-8; 7 nucleotides agree with TRBD1. The length of the CDR3 is 13 residues. Looked up from germline, CDR1 is SGHVS and CDR2 is FQNEAQ. Germline trimming cut 7 bases from V and 11 bases from J; bases unmatched to any gene: 13.

This clonotype has more than one count but fewer than ten. V gene TRBV9 combines with J gene TRBJ2-1; a possible D gene is TRBD1 (6 bases). Germline CDR1 and CDR2: SGDLS and YYNGEE. The CDR3 extends over 16 amino acids. Trimming left V 3 bases short and J 0 bases short, with 13 bases between. This CDR3 is CASSATGTHSYNEQFF. In DNA, the CDR3 is TGTGCCAGCAGCGCAACCGGGACACACTCCTACAATGAGCAGTTCTTC.

This clonotype has ten or more counts. This chain links TRBV9 with TRBJ2-7; TRBD2 matches 7 bases. The length of the CDR3 is 17 residues. CDR1 is SGDLS and CDR2 is YYNGEE in the germline V gene. Trimming took 0 bases from V and 3 from J; bases not matched to a gene: 12. The CDR3, as DNA: TGTGCCAGCAGCGTAGCCCCAAATGGGGGAGGGTACTACGAGCAGTACTTC. This gives the protein CASSVAPNGGGYYEQYF.

This clonotype was seen once. The chain joins TRBV6-5 to TRBJ1-3; D unclear. The CDR3 runs 12 residues. V lost 4 bases and J lost 8, with 9 bases in between. Germline V gives CDR1 MNHEY, CDR2 SVGAGI. CDR3 protein: CASSSAGDTIYF. The CDR3 nucleotides are TGTGCCAGCAGTTCCGCGGGTGACACCATATATTTT.

The chain joins TRBV20-1 to TRBJ2-7; no definite D call. V was shortened by 0 bases and J by 3 bases, with 12 bases between the two germline ends. There are 14 residues in the CDR3. Germline CDR1 and CDR2: DFQATT and SNEGSKA (reference sequence). CDR3 protein: CSARDVVLNYEQYF. The DNA of the CDR3 is TGCAGTGCTAGAGATGTCGTTCTAAACTACGAGCAGTACTTC.